This entry lists 26 T cell receptor beta chains sequenced from one sample in a study of radiotherapy plus CTLA-4 blockade in lung cancer. Clones were read by immunoSEQ multiplex PCR, and TCRdb kept only the in-frame ones, dropping some. There are tens of thousands of clones in the sample; about 85% occur only once, and around a quarter lies in the top ten. The specimen comprised peripheral blood, sampled from a patient treated with radiotherapy plus ipilimumab. These receptors were taken from a human donor with non-small cell lung cancer whose response to radiotherapy plus ipilimumab could not be evaluated.

This sequence joins TRBV9 and TRBJ2-2; D is possibly TRBD1 (6 bases). Per the germline V gene, CDR1 is SGDLS and CDR2 is YYNGEE. The CDR3 is made up of 17 amino acids. V dropped 0 bases and J dropped 2 bases, with 14 bases sitting between them. In DNA form, the CDR3 reads TGTGCCAGCAGCGTAGAGAGGTCAGGGGTTAACACCGGGGAGCTGTTTTTT. Its translation: CASSVERSGVNTGELFF.

This clone was observed a single time. The chain couples TRBV11-3 to TRBJ1-3, with 9 bases matching TRBD1. The CDR3 spans 15 residues. Germline trimming cut 5 bases from V and 1 base from J; bases unmatched to any gene: 3. Germline V gives CDR1 SGHNT, CDR2 YENEEA. The CDR3 DNA reads TGTGCCAGCAGCAACGACAGGGGGTCTGGAAACACCATATATTTT. Translation: CASSNDRGSGNTIYF.

V and J are TRBV18 and TRBJ1-1, with 8 bases aligning to TRBD1. Germline loops: CDR1 KGHSH, CDR2 LQKENI. The CDR3 loop spans 16 amino acids. Germline trimming cut 4 bases from V and 2 bases from J; bases unmatched to any gene: 9. The CDR3 DNA follows: TGTGCCAGCTCACAGAGCCAGGACAGGGCCAACACTGAAGCTTTCTTT. This gives the protein CASSQSQDRANTEAFF. Full variable domain (missing parts from reference TRBV18 and TRBJ1-1): NAGVMQNPRHLVRRRGQEARLRCSPMKGHSHVYWYRQLPEEGLKFMVYLQKENIIDESGMPKERFSAEFPKEGPSILRIQQVVRGDSAAYFCASSQSQDRANTEAFFGQGTRLTVV.

The chain joins TRBV7-6 to TRBJ2-1, with D uncertain. This CDR3 spans 15 amino acids. The V end lost 0 bases, the J end lost 5 bases, and 11 bases lay between the germline ends. Germline V lookup: CDR1 SGHVS, CDR2 FNYEAQ. For the CDR3, the DNA is TGTGCCAGCAGCTTAGCGCCTAGGATTGACAATGAGCAGTTCTTC. Its translation: CASSLAPRIDNEQFF.

The V call is TRBV28, the J call TRBJ1-2; possible D gene TRBD1, 5 bases. CDR1 is MDHEN and CDR2 is SYDVKM in the germline V gene. V was pared by 7 bases and J by 4 bases, with 13 bases between. There are 13 residues in the CDR3. CDR3 in DNA: TGTGCCAGCATTAAGCCGGGGGGCTATGGCTACACCTTC. This translates into CASIKPGGYGYTF.

The chain is built from TRBV2 and TRBJ2-1; TRBD2 aligns across 7 bases. Trimming took 4 bases from V and 7 from J; bases not matched to a gene: 7. CDR3 length equals 14 residues. The germline gives CDR1 SNHLY, CDR2 FYNNEI. The CDR3 is CASSGEGRLNEQFF. CDR3 nucleotide sequence: TGTGCCAGCAGTGGGGAGGGCCGGTTAAATGAGCAGTTCTTC.

The chain carries TRBV28 and TRBJ1-1; D is perhaps TRBD1 (6 bases). CDR1 is MDHEN, CDR2 SYDVKM, per germline. CDR3 length: 13 residues. V dropped 8 bases and J dropped 3 bases, with 13 bases sitting between them. CDR3: CASGGRVDTEAFF. CDR3 nucleotides: TGTGCCAGCGGGGGCAGGGTGGACACTGAAGCTTTCTTT.

The rearrangement links TRBV2 to TRBJ2-7, with D possibly matching TRBD1 (6 bases). Germline V CDR1 and CDR2: SNHLY, FYNNEI. V lost 4 bases to trimming and J lost 2 bases, with 18 bases between them. There are 16 residues in the CDR3. The CDR3 DNA sequence: TGTGCCAGCAGTGTTACCCCAAAATGGACAGCCTACGAGCAGTACTTC. This codes for CASSVTPKWTAYEQYF.

The V gene is TRBV6-4, the J gene TRBJ2-3; tentative D call: TRBD2 (5 bases). The CDR3 loop spans 14 amino acids. The V end lost 4 bases, the J end lost 1 base, and 9 bases lay between the germline ends. Germline assignment: CDR1 MRHNA and CDR2 SNTAGT. Here the CDR3 reads CASSAGYGTDTQYF. CDR3 nucleotides: TGTGCCAGCAGTGCGGGATATGGCACAGATACGCAGTATTTT.

This chain links TRBV23-1 with TRBJ2-1, with TRBD2 identical over 9 bases. TRBV23-1 has ORF status, its function being uncertain. The ends lost 3 bases at V and 9 bases at J; junction bases unmatched: 15. The CDR3 extends over 17 amino acids. DNA of the CDR3: TGCGCCAGCAGTCATCGGGAATTGACTAGCGGAGTCACTGAGCAGTTCTTC. Protein sequence: CASSHRELTSGVTEQFF.

The chain joins TRBV2 to TRBJ1-2; possible D gene TRBD1, 6 bases. The germline V gene has CDR1 SNHLY and CDR2 FYNNEI. This CDR3 is 13 amino acids long. V was trimmed by 4 bases and J by 4 bases, leaving 10 bases between them. The CDR3 DNA is TGTGCCAGCAGTGTGGGGACACTCTATGGCTACACCTTC. Protein product: CASSVGTLYGYTF.

V usage is TRBV18 and J usage is TRBJ2-1, with 9 bases aligning to TRBD2. The CDR3 consists of 15 residues. Germline assignment: CDR1 KGHSH and CDR2 LQKENI. Trimming at V came to 4 bases and at J to 5 bases, leaving 6 bases not matched to a gene. This chain's CDR3 is CASSLLAGIDNEQFF. The DNA for the CDR3 is TGTGCCAGCTCACTCCTAGCGGGGATCGACAATGAGCAGTTCTTC.

In its sample, this clone was seen once. This rearrangement joins TRBV6-6 to TRBJ2-3; TRBD2 matches at 10 bases. V gave up 6 bases and J gave up 3 bases; unmatched junction bases: 9. The CDR3 runs 16 residues. CDR1 is MNHNY and CDR2 is SVGAGI in the germline V gene (reference sequence). This CDR3 is CASRRPLAGETDTQYF. The DNA for the CDR3 is TGTGCCAGCAGAAGGCCTCTAGCGGGAGAAACAGATACGCAGTATTTT.

The chain couples TRBV4-1 to TRBJ2-3, with TRBD2 matching over 10 bases. CDR3 length equals 14 residues. In germline, CDR1 is MGHRA, CDR2 YSYEKL. J was trimmed by 3 bases and V by 7 bases; bases with no gene match: 4. CDR3 amino acids: CASTRTSGTDTQYF. CDR3 in DNA: TGCGCCAGCACCCGGACTAGCGGTACAGATACGCAGTATTTT.

This clone was seen once. This chain joins TRBV5-4 and TRBJ2-5; tentatively, D is TRBD2 (5 bases). CDR1 and CDR2 (germline): SGHNT, YYREEE (reference sequence). V lost 1 base to trimming and J lost 5 bases, with 9 bases between them. This CDR3 contains 13 residues. CDR3 region: CASSLIRGETQYF. CDR3 nucleotides: TGTGCCAGCAGCTTGATACGGGGTGAGACCCAGTACTTC.

The CDR3 region is CASSIHLQSRANVLTF. DNA of the CDR3: TGTGCCAGCTCAATCCATTTACAAAGTCGGGCCAACGTCCTGACTTTC. The chain is built from TRBV18 and TRBJ2-6; no clear D gene. CDR1 is KGHSH, CDR2 LQKENI, per germline. Trimming stripped 5 bases from V and 5 bases from J, with 16 bases between. This CDR3 spans 16 amino acids.

With respect to this clone: In this CDR3 the conserved last residue, phenylalanine or tryptophan, is missing, so a read error is likely. The V and J genes are TRBV5-4 and TRBJ1-2; 8 bases match TRBD1. The germline gives CDR1 SGHNT, CDR2 YYREEE (reference sequence). Germline trimming cut 3 bases from V and 4 bases from J; bases unmatched to any gene: 5. The CDR3 sequence is 14 residues long. The CDR3 DNA is TGTGCCAGCAGCTCCCCGACAGGGGCCTATGGCTACACCCTC. Its protein product is CASSSPTGAYGYTL.

The rearrangement joins TRBV15 to TRBJ2-7; TRBD1 agrees at 9 bases. From germline, CDR1 is LNHNV and CDR2 YYDKDF (reference sequence). This CDR3 comprises 15 residues. V dropped 0 bases and J dropped 6; count of bases not matched to a gene: 6. The CDR3 DNA follows: TGTGCCACCAGCAGAGATCCGGGACAGGGACTCGAGCAGTACTTC. It encodes CATSRDPGQGLEQYF.

The V and J genes are TRBV5-1 and TRBJ2-2; 10 positions match TRBD1. CDR1 and CDR2 (germline): SGHRS, YFSETQ. The CDR3 is 15 amino acids. Germline trimming cut 4 bases from V and 3 bases from J; bases unmatched to any gene: 3. CDR3 DNA sequence: TGCGCCAGCAGCCCCGGGACAGGGGACACCGGGGAGCTGTTTTTT. Translating gives CASSPGTGDTGELFF.

The chain combines TRBV9 with TRBJ2-1; D is perhaps TRBD2 (5 bases). CDR1 and CDR2 (germline): SGDLS, YYNGEE. Trimming took off 7 bases at V and 6 bases at J, with 14 bases between the two ends. The length of the CDR3 is 13 residues. CDR3 in DNA: TGTGCCAGCTCATCTAGCATGGTCAATGAGCAGTTCTTC. Its protein product is CASSSSMVNEQFF.

The chain has TRBV4-1 and TRBJ1-3, with 7 bases lining up with TRBD1. The germline V gene encodes CDR1 MGHRA and CDR2 YSYEKL. The junction had 6 bases not matched to a gene; V was cut back by 1 base and J by 0 bases. This CDR3 region has 17 residues. The CDR3: CASSQAGQLRSGNTIYF. The CDR3 DNA reads TGCGCCAGCAGCCAAGCGGGACAGTTACGCTCTGGAAACACCATATATTTT.

V and J are TRBV29-1 and TRBJ2-2, with TRBD1 matching 9 bases. With 7 bases clipped from V and 8 bases from J, the junction kept 17 bases outside the gene matches. Germline CDR1 reads SQVTM; CDR2 reads ANQGSEA. CDR3 length: 16 residues. CDR3 bases: TGCAGCGCCACCGGGCTGGGGACAGGGATAGCTGGGGAGCTGTTTTTT. Its translation is CSATGLGTGIAGELFF.

The chain recombines TRBV13 with TRBJ1-4; 8 bases agree with TRBD1. The CDR3 runs 14 residues. The trim removed 3 bases at V and 7 bases at J, leaving 4 bases unmatched. The V gene's germline CDR1 is PRHDT and CDR2 FYEKMQ (reference sequence). The DNA of the CDR3 is TGTGCCAGCAGCTTTAGACAGGGGACTGAAAAACTGTTTTTT. It codes for CASSFRQGTEKLFF.

The rearrangement uses TRBV10-3 and TRBJ1-2, with 7 bases lining up with TRBD1. The V segment lost 2 bases and the J segment 8 bases; nucleotides outside the gene matches: 5. CDR3 length equals 13 residues. The germline gives CDR1 ENHRY, CDR2 SYGVKD. The CDR3 DNA reads as TGTGCCATCAGTGAGATCACAGGGGAAGGCTACACCTTC. The encoded protein is CAISEITGEGYTF.

The rearrangement uses TRBV28 and TRBJ1-3, with D tentatively TRBD1 (5 bases). Trimming shortened V by 7 bases and J by 0 bases, and 13 bases separated the two germline ends. Germline CDR1 reads MDHEN; CDR2 reads SYDVKM. This CDR3 comprises 15 residues. CDR3 sequence reads: CASIDSWFSGNTIYF. In DNA, the CDR3 is TGTGCCAGCATAGACAGTTGGTTCTCTGGAAACACCATATATTTT.

This chain links TRBV19 with TRBJ1-4, with D uncertain. The CDR3 is 15 amino acids. The ends were cut back, 3 bases at V and 7 bases at J, with 15 bases in the middle. Germline-derived CDR1 and CDR2 are LNHDA and SQIVND (reference sequence). CDR3 region: CASSMVQRRGEKLFF. In DNA form, the CDR3 reads TGTGCCAGTAGTATGGTGCAGCGACGAGGTGAAAAACTGTTTTTT. Filled out from reference TRBV19 and TRBJ1-4, the complete variable domain reads DGGITQSPKYLFRKEGQNVTLSCEQNLNHDAMYWYRQDPGQGLRLIYYSQIVNDFQKGDIAEGYSVSREKKESFPLTVTSAQKNPTAFYLCASSMVQRRGEKLFFGSGTQLSVL.